The source of this T cell receptor beta chain is a study of T cell responses to AZD1222 COVID-19 vaccine. Findings and limits, study-wide: Two AZD1222 doses significantly raised spike-specific TCR breadth and depth over controls. Per reports, nearly half of all spike-specific TCRs target regions that are unmutated in variants. The donor cohort was predominantly white British with a female majority, and clonal diversity may have been underestimated. Repertoires were obtained solely post-peak T cell response.

A word on this clone: The target antigen is unknown.

Generated by immunoSEQ multiplex PCR, the TCRdb table keeps only in-frame clones and is missing some. Among about 190,000 clones, about nine tenths were seen once, and the ten largest hold roughly 0.99%. Specimen: peripheral blood, collected on day 0 of AZD1222 vaccination. The clonotype originates from an adult in good health.

The CDR3 region has the DNA TGTGCCAGCAGTCGCACTGGACAGCTGGGCTACACCTTC. The encoded protein is CASSRTGQLGYTF. The chain recombines TRBV6-5 with TRBJ1-2; TRBD1 might be the D (6 bases). The germline V gene has CDR1 MNHEY and CDR2 SVGAGI. CDR3 length: 13 amino acids. Trimming removed 5 bases from V and 8 bases from J, with 15 bases in between.